The 18 T cell receptor beta chains below all came from one sample that was sequenced in a study of T cell responses to AZD1222 COVID-19 vaccine. Produced via immunoSEQ multiplex PCR; TCRdb's table is partial and in-frame only. The data hold just under 55,000 clones, with nearly 90% observed a single time. Source: peripheral blood, taken on day 0 of AZD1222 vaccination. Receptor source: an adult in good health.

The chain has TRBV28 and TRBJ2-5; 11 bases match TRBD1. CDR3 length: 13 residues. The germline gives CDR1 MDHEN, CDR2 SYDVKM. J gave up 9 bases and V 8 bases, and 8 bases lay outside the gene matches. This chain's CDR3 is CASGQGAKRAQYF. The CDR3, as DNA: TGTGCCAGCGGACAGGGGGCGAAGAGGGCCCAGTACTTC.

CDR3 DNA sequence: TGCAGTGCTCGTGGGGGGGCGTCCAAAAACATTCAGTACTTC. Its translation: CSARGGASKNIQYF. The rearrangement joins TRBV20-1 to TRBJ2-4; perhaps TRBD2 as D (7 bases). Per germline, CDR1 DFQATT and CDR2 SNEGSKA (reference sequence). Deletions cut 5 bases from V and 2 bases from J, with 13 bases between. This CDR3 is built from 14 residues.

The chain carries TRBV6-2 or TRBV6-3 and TRBJ2-4, with a weak D call TRBD1 (6 bases). Trimming took 6 bases from V and 0 from J, leaving 15 bases between them. The CDR3 extends over 16 amino acids. CDR1 MNHEY and CDR2 SVGEGT come from the germline V gene. The CDR3 bases are TGTGCCAGCAGCAACTACAGGGTGCTAGCCAAAAACATTCAGTACTTC. It codes for CASSNYRVLAKNIQYF.

As regards this clone: The junction differs from germline at one of its ends, possibly a read error. This chain uses TRBV7-7 with TRBJ2-7, with 8 bases fitting TRBD2. The CDR3 runs 14 residues. Germline V lookup: CDR1 SSHAT, CDR2 FNYEAQ (reference sequence). CDR3 in amino acids: CASSEAGEVHEQYF. In DNA form, the CDR3 reads TGTGCTAGCAGCGAAGCGGGGGAGGTCCACGAGCAGTACTTC.

The chain carries TRBV7-2 and TRBJ2-2; a possible D gene is TRBD1 (6 bases). In germline, CDR1 is SGHTA, CDR2 FQGNSA. Trimming removed 4 bases at V and 2 bases at J, with 14 bases between. The CDR3 is made up of 16 amino acids. CDR3: CASSSYKGGNTGELFF. In DNA form, the CDR3 reads TGTGCCAGCAGCTCCTACAAAGGGGGTAACACCGGGGAGCTGTTTTTT.

The gene calls are TRBV7-9 and TRBJ1-6, with unresolved D. The germline V gene has CDR1 SEHNR and CDR2 FQNEAQ (reference sequence). Trimming cost V 2 bases and J 2 bases, with 7 bases left between them. The CDR3 runs to 15 residues. The chain's CDR3 is CASSLSSAYNSPLHF. In DNA form, the CDR3 reads TGTGCCAGCAGCTTATCCAGTGCCTATAATTCACCCCTCCACTTT.

V and J are TRBV12-3 or TRBV12-4 and TRBJ1-1; D gene unclear. The CDR3 loop spans 12 amino acids. The V and J ends lost 1 base and 5 bases respectively, with 5 bases between them. CDR3 DNA sequence: TGTGCCAGCAGTTTAGAAGGGACTGAAGCTTTCTTT. As protein: CASSLEGTEAFF.

The V gene is TRBV3-1 (or the pseudogene TRBV3-2), the J gene TRBJ2-7; D unclear. CDR3 length equals 12 residues. Germline V gene sequence: CDR1 LGHDT, CDR2 YNNKEL (reference sequence). The V end lost 1 base, the J end lost 2 bases, and 3 bases lay between the germline ends. The CDR3 DNA is TGTGCCAGCAGCCAAGCGACCTACGAGCAGTACTTC. Residues: CASSQATYEQYF.

This rearrangement joins TRBV28 to TRBJ1-4; the match to TRBD1 covers 7 bases. V lost 3 bases, J lost 3 bases, and 7 bases stayed unmatched. This CDR3 is built from 16 residues. Germline CDR1 and CDR2: MDHEN and SYDVKM. CDR3 nucleotides: TGTGCCAGCAGTTTCGACAGGGCGGAAGCTAATGAAAAACTGTTTTTT. It encodes CASSFDRAEANEKLFF.

This clone was seen just once. V usage is TRBV10-2 and J usage is TRBJ1-1; maybe TRBD1 (6 bases). Germline V gives CDR1 WSHSY, CDR2 SAAADI. Trimming removed 6 bases from V and 7 bases from J, with 27 bases in between. This CDR3 has 17 amino acids. As DNA, the CDR3 is TGCGCCAGCAGGAAGGGGGGGTTAATCCGGACGGAGAATGAAGCTTTCTTT. This gives the protein CASRKGGLIRTENEAFF.

The chain is built from TRBV14 and TRBJ1-1; 8 bases fit TRBD1. Unmatched junction bases numbered 10, after V lost 4 bases and J lost 3 bases. This CDR3 has 16 amino acids. Germline V CDR1 and CDR2: SGHDN, FVKESK. The CDR3, as DNA: TGTGCCAGCAGCCCCCGTCAGGGGGCATGGGACACTGAAGCTTTCTTT. Its protein product is CASSPRQGAWDTEAFF.

V and J are TRBV7-9 and TRBJ1-1; tentatively, D is TRBD1 (6 bases). The germline V gene encodes CDR1 SEHNR and CDR2 FQNEAQ (reference sequence). V gave up 1 base and J gave up 5 bases, with 8 bases separating them. This CDR3 is 13 amino acids long. CDR3 residues: CASSLEGGTEAFF. CDR3 nucleotides: TGTGCCAGCAGCTTAGAAGGGGGAACTGAAGCTTTCTTT.

The V call is TRBV7-9, the J call TRBJ1-2, with 7 bases identical to TRBD1. The CDR3 totals 14 residues. Germline V gene lookup returns CDR1 SEHNR and CDR2 FQNEAQ (reference sequence). V trimming: 5 bases; J trimming: 6 bases; junction bases outside the gene matches: 9. The CDR3 DNA follows: TGTGCCAGCAGCCGTTTTGACAGGGATGATGGCTACACCTTC. Translation: CASSRFDRDDGYTF.

The J gene is TRBJ2-7, the V gene TRBV27, with 8 bases fitting TRBD1. V lost 6 bases, J lost 8 bases, and 9 bases stayed unmatched. The CDR3 spans 13 residues. The germline V gene encodes CDR1 MNHEY and CDR2 SMNVEV (reference sequence). DNA for the CDR3: TGTGCCAGCAGCCTCGGGACAGGCAGTCAGCAGTACTTC. Translating it yields CASSLGTGSQQYF.

This clone was recorded a few times. The CDR3 bases are TGTGCCAGCAGCTTGGCGGTGAATGGTCGTGGCTACACCTTC. It encodes CASSLAVNGRGYTF. The chain recombines TRBV5-5 with TRBJ1-2; D not certain. Germline V gene sequence: CDR1 SGHKS, CDR2 YYEKEE (reference sequence). This CDR3 has 14 amino acids. V was pared by 0 bases and J by 7 bases, with 13 bases between.

The CDR3 spells CASSHLTGEGTEAFF. The CDR3 DNA reads as TGTGCCAGCAGTCATCTGACAGGGGAAGGGACTGAAGCTTTCTTT. The V and J genes are TRBV28 and TRBJ1-1; 8 positions agree with TRBD1. Germline trimming cut 5 bases from V and 5 bases from J; bases unmatched to any gene: 10. Looked up from germline, CDR1 is MDHEN and CDR2 is SYDVKM. The CDR3 is 15 amino acids.

The chain is built from TRBV4-2 and TRBJ1-2, with unresolved D. The germline V and J ends were trimmed by 0 bases and 6 bases, with 8 bases remaining between them. Per germline, CDR1 LGHNA and CDR2 YNFKEQ. This CDR3 spans 13 amino acids. CDR3 bases: TGTGCCAGCAGCCAAGAGAGCGATAATGGCTACACCTTC. Its translation: CASSQESDNGYTF.

This clone appeared once. The V and J genes are TRBV11-3 and TRBJ2-7; tentatively, D is TRBD1 (6 bases). This CDR3 is 17 amino acids long. The germline CDR1 and CDR2 sequences are SGHNT and YENEEA. Trimming stripped 5 bases from V and 0 bases from J, with 20 bases between. The CDR3 DNA reads TGTGCCAGCAGCGCAGGGGTTGGGGGCGCGAGCTCCTACGAGCAGTACTTC. Its translation is CASSAGVGGASSYEQYF. The variable domain in full, completed from reference TRBV11-3 and TRBJ2-7, reads EAGVVQSPRYKIIEKKQPVAFWCNPISGHNTLYWYLQNLGQGPELLIRYENEEAVDDSQLPKDRFSAERLKGVDSTLKIQPAELGDSAVYLCASSAGVGGASSYEQYFGPGTRLTVT.